This T cell receptor beta chain was obtained from a study of tumor and adjacent non-tumor tissue in lung cancer. Whole-study findings and limits: Compared with tumor, normal lung showed significantly lower TCR diversity. Higher tumor TCR diversity was associated with shorter survival. In normal lung, the top 100 clones were significantly more dominant than in tumor.

TCRbeta libraries were built with three rounds of nested PCR, modified from ARM-PCR. Via MiXCR, TCRdb re-called the multiplex PCR reads, giving one row per CDR3 protein. Here the sample spans some 80,000 distinct CDR3 sequences, around 80% being singletons. The template was RNA from unsorted bulk tissue. The normal lung tissue was taken more than 3 cm from the tumor edge. This CDR3 spans 15 amino acids. Germline CDR1 SEHNR, CDR2 FQNEAQ (reference sequence). This clonotype was found once. Its antigen is undetermined. At one boundary the junction diverges from the germline segment, which might be a read error.

The TCR comes from a man in his 60s with non-small cell lung cancer. Sequencing was performed on distant non-tumor lung tissue. The chain joins TRBV7-9 to TRBJ1-3, with D tentatively TRBD1 (6 bases). CDR3 nucleotide sequence: TGTGACAGCAGCTCCAAGGGGGGAGCTGAAAACACCATATATTTT. Amino acids: CDSSSKGGAENTIYF.